The text below deals with one T cell receptor beta chain. The antigen is not known. The sample is drawn from a study of response to subunit inactivated influenza vaccine. TCRdb itself ran the RT-PCR reads through MiXCR, one entry per CDR3 protein. Among roughly 710,000 distinct CDR3 sequences, 14% were seen once, and the ten largest hold 6% to 9.5%. The study, taken as a whole, reports: The authors suggested that every seasonal influenza vaccination recruits few new T cells.

Germline-derived CDR1 and CDR2 are DFQATT and SNEGSKA (reference sequence). The CDR3 extends over 17 amino acids. The V segment lost 4 bases and the J segment 4 bases; nucleotides outside the gene matches: 15. Sequenced material: PBMCs from blood, taken 14 days before vaccination. The chain employs TRBV20-1 and TRBJ2-1; 8 positions match TRBD2. The receptor's source is a man aged 45 to 65 who received an inactivated influenza vaccine. The CDR3 region has the DNA TGCAGTGCTACTGGCGGATCCGGGACTAGAGTTTACAATGAGCAGTTCTTC. It codes for CSATGGSGTRVYNEQFF.